This TCR beta chain comes out of a study of T cell clonality in common variable immunodeficiency (dated by TCRdb to the mid-2010s). Points the paper makes about the study in general: Even though DNA input was the same, control samples had an average of approximately 82,000 unique sequences each, compared with roughly 34,000 in CVID samples. CVID subjects shared fewer TCRbeta clones with each other than healthy controls did (p < 0.0001). According to the authors, figuring out what caused the increased clonality in CVID would require sequencing the repertoires of T cell subpopulations. Increased TCRbeta clonality was found in CVID subjects compared with healthy controls (t-test p = 0.018), with the increase being most characteristic of about a third of subjects. Fewer deletions and N-nucleotide insertions were reportedly observed in CVID TCRbeta sequences, and highly modified clones with 13 or more V deletions were reportedly absent from CVID TCRbeta sequences. Correlations between repertoire features and clinical complications were limited by patient heterogeneity within the CVID cohort.

Most of the CVID patients and most of the healthy controls were of Caucasian heritage. From each donor, roughly 4.5 to 8 ml of heparinized peripheral whole blood was collected. Genomic DNA from adults with common variable immune deficiency (CVID) and from healthy adult controls was used for sequencing of TCRbeta CDR3 repertoires. A total of some 22 healthy adult volunteers (approximately 12 female and roughly ten male; age range roughly 20 to 66 years, mean age approximately 34) were included in the control group. Diluted blood was density-centrifuged over Hypaque 1077 or Ficoll-Paque to isolate peripheral blood mononuclear cells. Genomic DNA was obtained from unsorted mononuclear cells through either Qiagen column purification or a centrifugation-based method. This clone was seen repeatedly, ten times or more. Its antigen is unknown. The CDR3 extends 3 residues past the end of the read, so its final part is completed from the germline J gene.

For sequencing, equivalent amounts of genomic DNA were input from CVID and control samples. For every sample, a 60 bp segment covering the rearranged TCRbeta CDR3 region was amplified and then sequenced. TCRbeta amplification used the immunoSEQ assay, a bias-corrected multiplex PCR with high-throughput sequencing. Per the authors' processing: Each unique nucleotide sequence was treated as a clone and annotated with V, D and J genes, copy number and frequency. Sequences were labeled productive if in frame, and non-productive if out of frame or containing stop codons. As previously described, clonality was computed from Shannon's entropy. The predicted amino acid sequences of productive clones were used to derive mean CDR3 Kyte-Doolittle hydropathy. Hierarchical clustering of scaled V gene usage was performed with the R hclust function using Manhattan distance and complete linkage. To assess clone sharing by CDR3 amino acid sequence, 12 repertoires per group were resampled over 100 rounds. The repertoires were screened for over 60 published EBV-specific TCRbeta sequences and around 240 published CMV-specific TCRbeta sequences. A couple of CVID samples yielding fewer than 10,000 sequences were excluded from analysis, leaving more than 35 CVID repertoires. As stored in TCRdb, this immuneACCESS dataset retains in-frame rearrangements with V and J assigned. A fraction of the clones does not appear; measured against another copy, unresolved V genes explain less than half of the discrepancy, and the remainder lacks a known reason. That table supplies the V and J calls and clone size; D and trimming were determined from the DNA. This sample has roughly 28,000 clones, none of them a singleton. The ten biggest clones cover around an eighth of the sample.

Via the germline V gene, CDR1 is MDHEN and CDR2 SYDVKM. Inclusive of the bounding cysteine and phenylalanine, the CDR3 is 14 residues long. Sequencing covers 33 bases of the CDR3, shown here with the frame starting at base 1. For this chain, trimming is 2 bases at the V end and 6 bases at the J end, and the number of junction bases without a gene match is 5. The V and J genes are TRBV28 and TRBJ2-7, and 9 junction bases match TRBD2. The TCR originated in a person aged 18 to 69 in good health. The sequenced material came from peripheral blood mononuclear cells. CDR3 DNA (partial): TGTGCCAGCAGTTTAGCGGGGGGGCCGGGCGAG. Its translation is CASSLAGGPGE. The full CDR3 reads CASSLAGGPGEQYF. Supplemented by the reference TRBV28 and TRBJ2-7 proteins around the CDR3, the complete variable domain is DVKVTQSSRYLVKRTGEKVFLECVQDMDHENMFWYRQDPGLGLRLIYFSYDVKMKEKGDIPEGYSVSREKKERFSLILESASTNQTSMYLCASSLAGGPGEQYFGPGTRLTVT.